This T cell receptor (beta chain) came from a study of T cells after yellow fever vaccination. Looking at the study overall: Fractions of low cell number were prepared using SMART-Seq v4 Ultra Low Input.

Regarding the study as a whole: Though weaker, the secondary response peaked faster, on day 5 versus 15. Post-booster samples contained most primary-vaccination clones (approximately 95% CD4, around 88% CD8).

Germline lookup yields CDR1 MRHNA and CDR2 SNTAGT. The CDR3 consists of 16 residues. Unmatched junction bases numbered 1, after V lost 0 bases and J lost 2 bases. This clonotype was seen many times. Its target is unknown. UMIs were added to TCR cDNA along with a universal primer site when it was made by 5'RACE template switching. TCRdb re-called the 5' RACE reads through MiXCR, storing one row per CDR3 protein. The sample yields some 120,000 distinct CDR3 sequences, around 15% seen once. J is TRBJ2-3 and V is TRBV6-4; 11 bases line up with TRBD2. The sample in question was CD8+ T cells sorted from PBMCs, obtained 5 days after the yellow fever booster vaccination. The clonotype was recovered from a man between 18 and 35 years old who received the YFV17D yellow fever vaccine. The CDR3 bases are TGTGCCAGCAGTGACTCTAGCGGGGGGGCCACAGATACGCAGTATTTT. Amino acids: CASSDSSGGATDTQYF.